The 27 T cell receptor beta chains in this list originate from one sample, sequenced in a study of blood T cell repertoires in COVID-19. Assay: immunoSEQ multiplex PCR; the TCRdb copy retains only in-frame clones and omits some. The table lists roughly 160,000 clones, roughly 85% of them singletons. The material sequenced was peripheral blood. All receptors derive from a woman in her forties or fifties with COVID-19, enrolled during active disease.

The chain is built from TRBV27 and TRBJ2-1, with D perhaps matching TRBD1 (5 bases). Between the trimmed V and J ends, which lost 2 bases and 4 bases, there was a span of 12 bases. The CDR3 is made up of 15 amino acids. Germline assignment: CDR1 MNHEY and CDR2 SMNVEV (reference sequence). In nucleotides, the CDR3 is TGTGCCAGCAGTTTAGGGGCGTCAGAGTACAATGAGCAGTTCTTC. Its protein is CASSLGASEYNEQFF.

This chain joins TRBV19 and TRBJ1-5; D perhaps matches TRBD1 (6 bases). CDR3 length equals 14 residues. CDR1 and CDR2 from the germline V gene are LNHDA and SQIVND (reference sequence). V lost 10 bases to trimming and J lost 1 base, with 14 bases between them. This CDR3 reads CATSGQTSNQPQHF. CDR3 nucleotide sequence: TGTGCCACTTCCGGACAGACGAGCAATCAGCCCCAGCATTTT.

The rearrangement uses TRBV27 and TRBJ2-7; D perhaps matches TRBD2 (10 bases). Germline loops: CDR1 MNHEY, CDR2 SMNVEV (reference sequence). V lost 6 bases and J 4 bases, leaving 22 bases between the germline ends. The CDR3 covers 16 residues. CDR3 residues: CASSSSGGQGWYEQYF. DNA of the CDR3: TGTGCCAGCAGCTCTAGCGGGGGACAGGGATGGTACGAGCAGTACTTC.

The chain combines TRBV30 with TRBJ1-2; 8 bases line up with TRBD1. Germline V lookup: CDR1 GTSNPN, CDR2 SVGIG (reference sequence). With 0 bases clipped from V and 7 bases from J, the junction kept 10 bases outside the gene matches. CDR3 length: 15 amino acids. The CDR3 region has the DNA TGTGCCTGGAGTGTAGGACAGGGAGGGGGTGGTGGCTACACCTTC. Translated, it gives CAWSVGQGGGGGYTF.

CDR3 DNA sequence: TGTGCCAGTAGTATAGCGGCGGGGAGCTCCTACAATGAGCAGTTCTTC. Protein product: CASSIAAGSSYNEQFF. The chain links TRBV19 to TRBJ2-1; a possible D gene is TRBD2 (6 bases). The CDR3 covers 16 residues. Trimming left V 1 base short and J 0 bases short, with 10 bases between. The germline gives CDR1 LNHDA, CDR2 SQIVND (reference sequence).

This clone was recorded a few times. This CDR3 is also generated by other DNA sequences in the sample. This chain links TRBV12-3 or TRBV12-4 with TRBJ2-3, with D unresolved. The CDR3 has 12 amino acids. The V and J ends lost 6 bases and 0 bases respectively, with 4 bases between them. The CDR3 nucleotides read TGTGCCAGCAGCCCAAGCACAGATACGCAGTATTTT. Amino acids: CASSPSTDTQYF.

The rearrangement joins TRBV7-2 to TRBJ2-5; 12 positions match TRBD2. V lost 2 bases and J lost 3; bases outside the gene matches: 7. This CDR3 comprises 17 residues. Per the germline V gene, CDR1 is SGHTA and CDR2 is FQGNSA. The CDR3 sequence: CASSLWPSGGVEETQYF. The CDR3 bases are TGTGCCAGCAGCTTATGGCCTAGCGGGGGGGTAGAAGAGACCCAGTACTTC.

The chain combines TRBV30 with TRBJ1-1; no clear D gene. The CDR3 covers 12 residues. With 4 bases removed from V and 1 base from J, the gap between germline ends came to 7 bases. CDR1 and CDR2 from the germline V gene are GTSNPN and SVGIG (reference sequence). The CDR3 reads CAWKRQNTEAFF. CDR3 DNA: TGTGCCTGGAAGAGACAGAACACTGAAGCTTTCTTT. The complete variable domain, with remaining parts taken from reference TRBV30 and TRBJ1-1, reads SQTIHQWPATLVQPVGSPLSLECTVEGTSNPNLYWYRQAAGRGLQLLFYSVGIGQISSEVPQNLSASRPQDRQFILSSKKLLLSDSGFYLCAWKRQNTEAFFGQGTRLTVV.

This sequence joins TRBV11-2 and TRBJ1-6; no clear D gene. The CDR3 consists of 17 residues. Trimming cost V 2 bases and J 0 bases, with 11 bases left between them. The germline V gene has CDR1 SGHAT and CDR2 FQNNGV. In DNA, the CDR3 is TGTGCCAGCAGCTTATCGGTTTTGAGCTCCTATAATTCACCCCTCCACTTT. This encodes CASSLSVLSSYNSPLHF. The full variable domain, in which reference TRBV11-2 and TRBJ1-6 provide the parts outside the CDR3, is EAGVAQSPRYKIIEKRQSVAFWCNPISGHATLYWYQQILGQGPKLLIQFQNNGVVDDSQLPKDRFSAERLKGVDSTLKIQPAKLEDSAVYLCASSLSVLSSYNSPLHFGNGTRLTVT.

The genes are TRBV11-3 and TRBJ2-7, with 9 bases aligning to TRBD1. The CDR3 spans 13 residues. The ends lost 3 bases at V and 4 bases at J; junction bases unmatched: 1. Germline loops: CDR1 SGHNT, CDR2 YENEEA. The chain's CDR3 is CASSFGTGYEQYF. In DNA, the CDR3 is TGTGCCAGCAGCTTTGGGACAGGGTACGAGCAGTACTTC.

This chain joins TRBV5-4 and TRBJ1-6; tentatively, D is TRBD1 (5 bases). The germline V gene has CDR1 SGHNT and CDR2 YYREEE (reference sequence). Trimming pared 0 bases from V and 2 bases from J, leaving 12 bases between. This CDR3 is built from 17 residues. The CDR3 here is CASSLGGGVTYNSPLHF. The CDR3 DNA follows: TGTGCCAGCAGCTTGGGGGGGGGAGTAACCTATAATTCACCCCTCCACTTT.

The genes are TRBV3-1 (or the pseudogene TRBV3-2) and TRBJ2-3, with D tentatively TRBD2 (5 bases). The germline V gene encodes CDR1 LGHDT and CDR2 YNNKEL (reference sequence). The germline V and J ends were trimmed by 0 bases and 0 bases, with 10 bases remaining between them. The CDR3 contains 16 residues. In nucleotides, the CDR3 is TGTGCCAGCAGCCAAGAGGCCGGGGAAAGCACAGATACGCAGTATTTT. It codes for CASSQEAGESTDTQYF.

J is TRBJ1-1 and V is TRBV6-5; 8 bases are a match to TRBD1. This CDR3 has 14 residues. CDR1 is MNHEY, CDR2 SVGAGI, per germline. V lost 5 bases to trimming and J lost 6 bases; unmatched junction nucleotides: 8. The DNA for the CDR3 is TGTGCCAGCAGTACTGACAGGGGCCGATCTGAAGCTTTCTTT. Translated: CASSTDRGRSEAFF.

As regards this clone: At the DNA level, this CDR3 is encoded by other sequences in the same sample as well. The rearrangement links TRBV6-5 to TRBJ2-2, with a tentative D call TRBD2 (7 bases). The germline gives CDR1 MNHEY, CDR2 SVGAGI. V shed 9 bases and J shed 6 bases, with 17 bases lying between them. The CDR3 loop spans 14 amino acids. The CDR3 nucleotides are TGTGCCAGTGGAGGGGGAGGGTACGCCGGGGAGCTGTTTTTT. This gives the protein CASGGGGYAGELFF.

The chain links TRBV7-9 to TRBJ1-3; D gene ambiguous. The germline gives CDR1 SEHNR, CDR2 FQNEAQ (reference sequence). The CDR3 totals 14 residues. Trimming shortened V by 3 bases and J by 4 bases, and 10 bases separated the two germline ends. The CDR3 sequence is CASSFAQIGNTIYF. In DNA form, the CDR3 reads TGTGCCAGCAGCTTCGCCCAGATCGGAAACACCATATATTTT.

The chain combines TRBV19 with TRBJ1-1; maybe TRBD1 (5 bases). Between the trimmed V and J ends, which lost 5 bases and 1 base, there was a span of 8 bases. Germline CDR1 and CDR2: LNHDA and SQIVND (reference sequence). This CDR3 comprises 13 residues. The CDR3 region is CASSRQGNTEAFF. DNA of the CDR3: TGTGCCAGTAGTCGTCAGGGGAACACTGAAGCTTTCTTT.

V gene TRBV5-4 combines with J gene TRBJ1-2, with D maybe TRBD1 (6 bases). V lost 4 bases to trimming and J lost 4 bases, with 14 bases between them. Germline V gene data show CDR1 as SGHNT and CDR2 as YYREEE (reference sequence). This CDR3 has 14 amino acids. CDR3 coding DNA: TGTGCCAGCAGCCCGCCGGGGGGCGCCTATGGCTACACCTTC. It specifies CASSPPGGAYGYTF.

The chain carries TRBV28 and TRBJ1-5; possibly TRBD1 for D (5 bases). The CDR3 contains 16 residues. Trimming pared 6 bases from V and 0 bases from J, leaving 15 bases between. Germline loops: CDR1 MDHEN, CDR2 SYDVKM. This chain's CDR3 is CASSPGRGGSNQPQHF. The CDR3 DNA sequence: TGTGCCAGCAGCCCAGGGCGCGGGGGTAGCAATCAGCCCCAGCATTTT.

About this clone: At one of its ends the junction is not consistent with the germline gene, which may arise from a read error. The genes are TRBV7-9 and TRBJ2-5; TRBD2 agrees at 9 bases. Germline V gene data show CDR1 as SEHNR and CDR2 as FQNEAQ (reference sequence). CDR3 length: 17 amino acids. The CDR3, as DNA: TGTGCCAGCAGCTCCCAGGATTGGGTAGCGGGGGCCGAGCGAAAGCACTTC. This translates into CASSSQDWVAGAERKHF.

The V call is TRBV11-2, the J call TRBJ1-4; D possibly corresponds to TRBD1 (6 bases). Germline V gives CDR1 SGHAT, CDR2 FQNNGV. V was cut by 2 bases and J by 8 bases, with 12 bases left in between. This CDR3 contains 14 residues. The CDR3 bases are TGTGCCAGCAGCTTAACAGGGATTGGAGAAAAACTGTTTTTT. Translating gives CASSLTGIGEKLFF.

The gene calls are TRBV5-4 and TRBJ1-1; 7 bases fit TRBD1. Trimming took 4 bases from V and 6 from J; bases not matched to a gene: 15. The CDR3 runs 16 residues. Per germline, CDR1 SGHNT and CDR2 YYREEE (reference sequence). CDR3 in DNA: TGTGCCAGCAGCATCTTCGACAGGGTGCTGTTCGCTGAAGCTTTCTTT. The encoded protein is CASSIFDRVLFAEAFF.

CDR3 loop: CASSRLAGVETQYF. The DNA for the CDR3 is TGCGCCAGCAGCAGACTAGCGGGGGTAGAGACCCAGTACTTC. This chain uses TRBV4-1 with TRBJ2-5, with TRBD2 identical over 12 bases. CDR3 length: 14 amino acids. Germline loops: CDR1 MGHRA, CDR2 YSYEKL. The V segment lost 5 bases and the J segment 4 bases; nucleotides outside the gene matches: 2.

This chain connects TRBV7-6 to TRBJ2-7; the match to TRBD1 covers 10 bases. The CDR3 runs to 19 residues. J was trimmed by 2 bases and V by 0 bases; bases with no gene match: 13. Germline loops: CDR1 SGHVS, CDR2 FNYEAQ. Written as DNA, the CDR3 is TGTGCCAGCAGCTTAGCGCCCCTCCCGGGACAGGGGCCAACCTACGAGCAGTACTTC. Protein sequence: CASSLAPLPGQGPTYEQYF.

The chain has TRBV3-1 (or the pseudogene TRBV3-2) and TRBJ1-5; the match to TRBD1 covers 8 bases. Germline V gives CDR1 LGHDT, CDR2 YNNKEL (reference sequence). The CDR3 length is 16 residues. The V gene end was trimmed by 2 bases and the J gene end by 6 bases; junction bases not matched to a gene: 9. CDR3 amino acids: CASSQSNRGSGQPQHF. CDR3 nucleotides: TGTGCCAGCAGCCAATCAAACAGGGGGAGTGGTCAGCCCCAGCATTTT.

J is TRBJ1-6 and V is TRBV19, with no clear D. The CDR3 has 10 residues. Germline assignment: CDR1 LNHDA and CDR2 SQIVND (reference sequence). Trimming cost V 5 bases and J 17 bases, with 10 bases left between them. This CDR3 reads CASSHETFHF. Here the CDR3 DNA reads TGTGCCAGTAGTCACGAGACTTTCCACTTT. Variable domain in full (rest from reference TRBV19 and TRBJ1-6): DGGITQSPKYLFRKEGQNVTLSCEQNLNHDAMYWYRQDPGQGLRLIYYSQIVNDFQKGDIAEGYSVSREKKESFPLTVTSAQKNPTAFYLCASSHETFHFGNGTRLTVT.

This clone was recorded once. The rearrangement links TRBV3-1 (or the pseudogene TRBV3-2) to TRBJ2-7, with TRBD2 as a possible D gene (5 bases). The CDR3 consists of 14 residues. CDR1 and CDR2 (germline): LGHDT, YNNKEL (reference sequence). The V end was cut by 1 base, the J end by 2 bases, with 9 bases between. The CDR3 DNA is TGTGCCAGCAGCCAAGTAAGCGGCACCTACGAGCAGTACTTC. Encoded protein: CASSQVSGTYEQYF.

The chain links TRBV15 to TRBJ2-5; 9 bases agree with TRBD2. Germline CDR1 is LNHNV and CDR2 is YYDKDF (reference sequence). The CDR3 covers 15 residues. Trimming removed 5 bases from V and 4 bases from J; junction bases left unmatched: 8. The CDR3 loop reads CATSFGGGGAETQYF. The CDR3 region has the DNA TGTGCCACCAGCTTCGGGGGCGGGGGGGCAGAGACCCAGTACTTC.